The clone carrying this TCR beta chain has more than one count but fewer than ten. Its antigen is still unknown. Unique molecular identifiers had been added to the TCR beta cDNA libraries. MiXCR, run by TCRdb on the PCR reads, gives a single entry per CDR3 protein. The repertoire consists of hundreds of thousands of distinct CDR3 sequences, with 40% to 50% occurring once and the leading ten covering around 1.7%. This CDR3 has 14 amino acids. V was shortened by 3 bases and J by 4 bases, with 12 bases between the two germline ends. This record comes from a study of post-analysis software for immune sequencing data. Study context: Clinical courses comprised relapsing-remitting, secondary progressive and progressive-relapsing multiple sclerosis.

General study findings and limits: F measure clustering grouped samples strongly by preparation batch. Relative to controls, patients had five TRBV segments at higher frequency, with TRBV5-6, TRBV5-1 and TRBV20-1 among these.

The V gene is TRBV12-3 or TRBV12-4, the J gene TRBJ2-5; possibly TRBD2 for D (5 bases). The sample comprised blood. This clonotype was obtained from a girl aged 10 to 17 with multiple sclerosis. CDR3: CASSFTGRGETQYF. The CDR3 DNA sequence: TGTGCCAGCAGTTTCACTGGGAGAGGAGAGACCCAGTACTTC.